This T cell receptor beta chain appears in the sequencing data of a study of shared clonotypes between healthy human individuals. Study results and caveats: The generation probabilities recorded for non-shared clonotypes fell below those of clonotypes shared by all four donors. Researchers found naive subsets generally carried larger estimated richness than memory subsets.

Naive CD8 cells, CD45RO-negative and positively selected for CCR7, excluded terminally differentiated effector memory CD45RA+ cells. Notes on this clone: Its antigen is unidentified.

The protocol was immunoSEQ multiplex PCR, while the TCRdb copy is restricted to in-frame clones and leaves out a portion. The table records roughly 590,000 clones, roughly 95% of them present only once. CDR3 size: 13 residues. V gave up 2 bases and J gave up 5 bases, with 10 bases separating them. From germline, CDR1 is SGHRS and CDR2 YFSETQ. The sequenced sample consisted of naive CD8+ T cells sorted from blood. The rearrangement joins TRBV5-1 to TRBJ2-5; D remains unclear. The origin of this receptor is a woman aged 30 to 39 in good health. The CDR3 loop is CASSFTNEETQYF. CDR3 sequence (DNA): TGCGCCAGCAGCTTTACTAATGAGGAGACCCAGTACTTC. The full variable domain, completed using reference TRBV5-1 and TRBJ2-5, is KAGVTQTPRYLIKTRGQQVTLSCSPISGHRSVSWYQQTPGQGLQFLFEYFSETQRNKGNFPGRFSGRQFSNSRSEMNVSTLELGDSALYLCASSFTNEETQYFGPGTRLLVL.